This T cell receptor (beta chain) was sequenced for a study of beta chain features in type 1 diabetes. Study-wide results and limits: Moderately but significantly shorter TCRB CDR3s were found in Type 1 diabetes patients in all four CD4+ subsets.

Expressed TCRB transcripts were sequenced because the isolated RNA had all been reverse transcribed beforehand. Measured with immunoSEQ multiplex PCR; TCRdb has only the in-frame clones, and not every one. The table shows over 600,000 clones, with around 12% occurring only once. Germline trimming cut 4 bases from V and 5 bases from J; bases unmatched to any gene: 13. Germline V gene sequence: CDR1 LNHDA, CDR2 SQIVND (reference sequence). The CDR3 length is 17 residues. The single heparinised draw taken from each donor contained 90 to 150 mL of blood on average. This clone was detected a few times. What it binds is not known.

The gene calls are TRBV19 and TRBJ2-1; 8 positions match TRBD1. This clonotype was sampled from a man aged 30 to 39 with type 1 diabetes. The sample consisted of naive CD4+ T cells from blood. For the CDR3, the DNA is TGTGCCAGTAGTACTATAACAGGACAGGGAGGAGACAATGAGCAGTTCTTC. Its protein product is CASSTITGQGGDNEQFF.